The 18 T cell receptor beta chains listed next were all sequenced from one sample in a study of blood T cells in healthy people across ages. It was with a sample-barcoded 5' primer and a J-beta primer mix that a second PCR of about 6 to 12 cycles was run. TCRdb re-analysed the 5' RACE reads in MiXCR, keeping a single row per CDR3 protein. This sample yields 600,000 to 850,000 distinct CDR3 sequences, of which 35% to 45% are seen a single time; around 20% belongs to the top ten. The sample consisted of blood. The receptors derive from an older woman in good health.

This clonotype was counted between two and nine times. This CDR3 is CATSDSPGKAKNIQYF. In nucleotides, the CDR3 is TGTGCCACCAGTGATTCGCCAGGGAAGGCCAAAAACATTCAGTACTTC. The chain uses TRBV24-1 and TRBJ2-4; tentative D call: TRBD1 (5 bases). V lost 2 bases and J lost 1, with 11 bases in between. The CDR3 sequence is 16 residues long. The germline gives CDR1 KGHDR, CDR2 SFDVKD.

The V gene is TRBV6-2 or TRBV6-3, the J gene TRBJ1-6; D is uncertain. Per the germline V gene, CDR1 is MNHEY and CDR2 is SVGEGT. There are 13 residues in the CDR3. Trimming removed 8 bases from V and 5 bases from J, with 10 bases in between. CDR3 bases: TGTGCCAGCCGGAAGAGGGATAATTCACCCCTCCACTTT. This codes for CASRKRDNSPLHF.

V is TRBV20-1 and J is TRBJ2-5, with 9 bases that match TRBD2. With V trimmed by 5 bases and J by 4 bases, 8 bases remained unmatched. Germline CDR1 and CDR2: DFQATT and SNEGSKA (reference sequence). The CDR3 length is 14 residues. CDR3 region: CSARSGGNGETQYF. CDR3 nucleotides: TGCAGTGCTCGTAGCGGGGGAAACGGAGAGACCCAGTACTTC.

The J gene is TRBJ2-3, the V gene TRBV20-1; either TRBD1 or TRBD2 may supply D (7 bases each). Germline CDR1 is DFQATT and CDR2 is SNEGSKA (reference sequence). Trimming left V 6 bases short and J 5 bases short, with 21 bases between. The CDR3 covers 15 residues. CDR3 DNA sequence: TGCAGTGCCAACCCAGGGGGGGGGCCGCAAGATACGCAGTATTTT. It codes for CSANPGGGPQDTQYF.

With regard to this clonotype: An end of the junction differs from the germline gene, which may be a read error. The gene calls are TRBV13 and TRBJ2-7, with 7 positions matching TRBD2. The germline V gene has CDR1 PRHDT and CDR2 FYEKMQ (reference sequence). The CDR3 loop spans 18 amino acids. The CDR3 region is CTSTIRSGGYKGSYEQYF. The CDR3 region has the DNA TGTACCAGCACCATCCGTTCGGGGGGATATAAGGGATCCTACGAGCAGTACTTC.

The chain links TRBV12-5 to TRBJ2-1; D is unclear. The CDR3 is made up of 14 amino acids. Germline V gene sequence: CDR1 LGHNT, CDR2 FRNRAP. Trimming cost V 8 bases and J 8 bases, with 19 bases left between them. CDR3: CASLGPSSVDEQFF. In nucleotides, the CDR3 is TGTGCTAGTCTAGGACCGAGTAGTGTAGATGAGCAGTTCTTC.

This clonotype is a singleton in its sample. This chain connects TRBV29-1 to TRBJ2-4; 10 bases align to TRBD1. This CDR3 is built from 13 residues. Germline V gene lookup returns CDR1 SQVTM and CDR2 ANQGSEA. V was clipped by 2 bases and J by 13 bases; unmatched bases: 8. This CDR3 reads CSVELDRGSKQYF. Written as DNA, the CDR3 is TGCAGCGTTGAACTGGACAGGGGGAGCAAGCAGTACTTC.

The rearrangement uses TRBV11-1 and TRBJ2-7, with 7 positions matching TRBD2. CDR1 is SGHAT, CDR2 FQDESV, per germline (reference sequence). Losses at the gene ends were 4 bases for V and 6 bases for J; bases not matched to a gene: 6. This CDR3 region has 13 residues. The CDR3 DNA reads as TGTGCCAGCAGCTCCAGCTGGGAGGGCGAGCAGTACTTC. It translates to CASSSSWEGEQYF.

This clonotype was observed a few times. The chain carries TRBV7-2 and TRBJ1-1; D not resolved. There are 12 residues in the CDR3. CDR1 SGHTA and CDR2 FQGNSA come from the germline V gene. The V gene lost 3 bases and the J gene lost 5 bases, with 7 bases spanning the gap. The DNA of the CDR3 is TGTGCCAGCAGCTTCGGGCAAACTGAAGCTTTCTTT. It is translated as CASSFGQTEAFF.

CDR3 region: CASSLTGLAGGKQFF. In nucleotides, the CDR3 is TGTGCCAGCAGCTTAACGGGACTAGCGGGAGGAAAGCAGTTCTTC. V gene TRBV7-3 combines with J gene TRBJ2-1; 15 bases are a match to TRBD2. Trimming took 0 bases from V and 11 from J; bases not matched to a gene: 2. In germline, CDR1 is SGHTA, CDR2 FQGTGA. This CDR3 is built from 15 residues.

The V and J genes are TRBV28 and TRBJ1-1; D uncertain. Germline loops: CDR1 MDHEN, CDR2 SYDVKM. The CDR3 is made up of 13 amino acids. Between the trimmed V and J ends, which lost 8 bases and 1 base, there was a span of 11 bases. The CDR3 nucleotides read TGTGCCAGCCTCAGGTCCACGAACACTGAAGCTTTCTTT. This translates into CASLRSTNTEAFF.

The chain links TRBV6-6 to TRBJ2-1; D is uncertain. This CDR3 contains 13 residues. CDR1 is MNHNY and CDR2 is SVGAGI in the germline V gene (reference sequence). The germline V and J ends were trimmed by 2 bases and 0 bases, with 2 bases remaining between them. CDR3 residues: CASSYHSYNEQFF. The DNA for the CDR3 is TGTGCCAGCAGTTACCACTCCTACAATGAGCAGTTCTTC.

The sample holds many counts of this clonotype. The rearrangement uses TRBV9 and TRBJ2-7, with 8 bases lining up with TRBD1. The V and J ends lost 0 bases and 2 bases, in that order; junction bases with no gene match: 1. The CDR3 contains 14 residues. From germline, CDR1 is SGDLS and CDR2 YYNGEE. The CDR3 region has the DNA TGTGCCAGCAGCGTAGGGACAGGGCCCTACGAGCAGTACTTC. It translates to CASSVGTGPYEQYF.

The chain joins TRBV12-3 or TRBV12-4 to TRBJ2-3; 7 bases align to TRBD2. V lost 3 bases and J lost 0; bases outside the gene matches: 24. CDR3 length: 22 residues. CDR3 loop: CASSLPLASAGRGVPSTDTQYF. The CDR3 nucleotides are TGTGCCAGCAGTTTGCCCTTAGCGTCAGCGGGGCGCGGGGTACCTAGCACAGATACGCAGTATTTT.

In DNA, the CDR3 is TGTGCCAGCAGCGCGGTCTTTCCGTTAGGAGAGCAGTACTTC. This codes for CASSAVFPLGEQYF. The chain has TRBV7-2 and TRBJ2-4, with D unclear. Trimming stripped 5 bases from V and 13 bases from J, with 21 bases between. The CDR3 totals 14 residues. Germline loops: CDR1 SGHTA, CDR2 FQGNSA.

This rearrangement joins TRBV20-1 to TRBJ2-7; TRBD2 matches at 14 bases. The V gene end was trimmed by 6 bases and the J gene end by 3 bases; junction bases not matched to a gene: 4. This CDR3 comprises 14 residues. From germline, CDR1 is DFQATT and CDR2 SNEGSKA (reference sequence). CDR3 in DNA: TGCAGTGCCGGGACTAGCGGGGGAAACTACGAGCAGTACTTC. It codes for CSAGTSGGNYEQYF.

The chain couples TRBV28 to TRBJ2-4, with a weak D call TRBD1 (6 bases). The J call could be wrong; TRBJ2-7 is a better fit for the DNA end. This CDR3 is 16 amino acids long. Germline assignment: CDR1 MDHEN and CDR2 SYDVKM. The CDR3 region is CASSSSTTGWTYEQYF. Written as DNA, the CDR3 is TGTGCCAGCAGTTCCTCCACCACAGGGTGGACCTACGAGCAGTACTTC.

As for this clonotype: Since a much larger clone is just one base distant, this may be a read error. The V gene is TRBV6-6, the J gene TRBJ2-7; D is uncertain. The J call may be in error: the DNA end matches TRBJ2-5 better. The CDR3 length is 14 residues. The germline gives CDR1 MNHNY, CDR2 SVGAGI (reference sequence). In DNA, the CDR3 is TGTGCCAGCATTGAAATCGGAGTCCAAGGGACCCAGTACTTC. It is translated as CASIEIGVQGTQYF.